A selection of T cell receptor beta chains follows, all from one sample in a study of cytomegalovirus exposure and HLA in healthy donors. Sequencing used immunoSEQ multiplex PCR; TCRdb keeps in-frame clones, though not all of them. In the table there are 150,000 to 200,000 clones, around 96% of which are singletons. Sequences were obtained from PBMCs. Source of these receptors: a woman aged 18-30 years in good health and CMV-seronegative. The CDR3 runs from the conserved cysteine through the conserved F or W. Fields, in order: J gene, V gene, clone size, D gene, CDR3 DNA, CDR3 protein. A D gene is named only where the DNA matches it firmly. Some rows mark clone size as missing; the rest say once, few, many or name a class of expanded clone.

>TRBJ1-4|TRBV11-2|once|TRBD1
TGTGCCAGCAGCGACAGGGGCCTTAATGAAAAACTGTTTTTT
CASSDRGLNEKLFF
>TRBJ2-3|TRBV7-8|NA|TRBD2
TGTGCCAGCAGCTTAGCGCGGGGGGGAACCCAGTATTTT
CASSLARGGTQYF
>TRBJ2-1|TRBV7-6|few|NA
TGTGCCAGCAGCTTAGTAGGGGGCTCCTACAATGAGCAGTTCTTC
CASSLVGGSYNEQFF
>TRBJ1-4|TRBV7-9|NA|NA
TGTGCCAGCAGCCGGGAGTTGACTAATGAAAAACTGTTTTTT
CASSRELTNEKLFF
>TRBJ2-5|TRBV7-9|once|TRBD1
TGTGCCAGCAGTTACTCTAAGGGGGCAAAAGAGACCCAGTACTTC
CASSYSKGAKETQYF
>TRBJ1-2|TRBV5-1|NA|TRBD1
TGCGCCAGCAGCTTGGTGACAGGGGACTATGGCTACACCTTC
CASSLVTGDYGYTF
>TRBJ1-1|TRBV2|NA|TRBD1
TGTGCCACTTTACAGGGGGGGCCCCAAGGGGCTGAAGCTTTCTTT
CATLQGGPQGAEAFF
>TRBJ1-1|TRBV4-1|NA|NA
TGCGCCAGCAGCCAGAGACCGGGGAACACTGAAGCTTTCTTT
CASSQRPGNTEAFF
>TRBJ2-3|TRBV29-1|NA|NA
TGCAGCGTGAATGGCGGAACTAGCACAGATACGCAGTATTTT
CSVNGGTSTDTQYF
>TRBJ1-4|TRBV10-3|NA|TRBD1
TGTGCCATCAAGGGGGACACAGGGGCAACTAATGAAAAACTGTTTTTT
CAIKGDTGATNEKLFF
>TRBJ1-1|TRBV2|NA|TRBD1
TGTGCCAGCATGCCAGGGGGCTCCCGTGGCACTGAAGCTTTCTTT
CASMPGGSRGTEAFF
>TRBJ2-1|TRBV29-1|NA|TRBD2
TGCAGCGTAGCCGGGACTAGCGGGGGGGAAGCCTACAATGAGCAGTTCTTC
CSVAGTSGGEAYNEQFF
>TRBJ2-2|TRBV6-5|once|TRBD1
TGTGCCACCCTAAGGGGGCGCACCGGGGAGCTGTTTTTT
CATLRGRTGELFF
>TRBJ2-1|TRBV7-8|NA|NA
TGTGCCAGCAGCTTAATCGCCAACCAGCGGGCCTACAATGAGCAGTTCTTC
CASSLIANQRAYNEQFF
>TRBJ2-3|TRBV2|NA|TRBD2
TGTGCCAGCAGTGGTGCCGGGGGGGCCGTAAATACGCAGTATTTT
CASSGAGGAVNTQYF